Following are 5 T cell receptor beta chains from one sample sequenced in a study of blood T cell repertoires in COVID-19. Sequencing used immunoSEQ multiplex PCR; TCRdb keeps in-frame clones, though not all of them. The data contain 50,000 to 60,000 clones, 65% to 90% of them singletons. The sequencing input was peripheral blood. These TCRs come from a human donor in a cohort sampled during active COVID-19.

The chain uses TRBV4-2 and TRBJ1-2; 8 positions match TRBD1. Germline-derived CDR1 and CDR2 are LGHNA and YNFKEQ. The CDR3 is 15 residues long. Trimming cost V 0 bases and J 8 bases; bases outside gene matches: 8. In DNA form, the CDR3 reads TGTGCCAGCAGCCAAGATATGGCAGGGGGCATCGGCTACACCTTC. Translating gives CASSQDMAGGIGYTF.

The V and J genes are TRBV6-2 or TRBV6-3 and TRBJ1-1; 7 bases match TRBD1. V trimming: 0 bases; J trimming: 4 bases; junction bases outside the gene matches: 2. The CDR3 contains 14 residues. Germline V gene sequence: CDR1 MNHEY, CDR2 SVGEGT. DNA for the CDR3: TGTGCCAGCAGTTACTCGACAGGGCCCACTGAAGCTTTCTTT. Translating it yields CASSYSTGPTEAFF.

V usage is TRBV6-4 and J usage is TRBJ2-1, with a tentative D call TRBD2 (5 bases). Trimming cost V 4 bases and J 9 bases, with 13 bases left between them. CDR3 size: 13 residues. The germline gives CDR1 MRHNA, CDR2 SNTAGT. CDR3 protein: CASSVLAAGEQFF. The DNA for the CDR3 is TGTGCCAGCAGTGTCCTTGCGGCGGGTGAGCAGTTCTTC.

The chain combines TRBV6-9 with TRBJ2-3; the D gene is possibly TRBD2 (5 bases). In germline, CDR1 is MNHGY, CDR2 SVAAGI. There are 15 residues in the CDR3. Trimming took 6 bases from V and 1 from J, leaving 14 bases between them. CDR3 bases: TGTGCCAGCAGCCAGACTAAATATGGCACAGATACGCAGTATTTT. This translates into CASSQTKYGTDTQYF.

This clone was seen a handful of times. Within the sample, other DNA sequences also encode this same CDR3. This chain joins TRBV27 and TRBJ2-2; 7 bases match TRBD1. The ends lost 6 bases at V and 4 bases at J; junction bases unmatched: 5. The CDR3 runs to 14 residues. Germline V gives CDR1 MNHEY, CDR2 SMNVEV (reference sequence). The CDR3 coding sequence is TGTGCCAGCAGGGCACAGGGGTTCACCGGGGAGCTGTTTTTT. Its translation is CASRAQGFTGELFF.